One sample yielded the 3 T cell receptor beta chains listed below, sequenced in a study of OX40 agonist ivuxolimab in advanced cancers. Sequencing used immunoSEQ multiplex PCR; TCRdb keeps in-frame clones, though not all of them. This sample has about 35,000 clones; around 92% occur once, and the top ten carry about 33%. The source was CD4+ or CD8+ T cells sorted from blood, collected in a trial of the OX40 agonist ivuxolimab. These receptors all stem from an adult with an advanced solid tumor such as melanoma, head and neck, liver or kidney cancer.

The CDR3 loop is CASSVASNKPTNTGELFF. CDR3 nucleotide sequence: TGTGCCAGCAGCGTAGCGTCGAACAAGCCTACGAACACCGGGGAGCTGTTTTTT. This chain joins TRBV9 and TRBJ2-2; no clear D. V shed 0 bases and J shed 0 bases, with 15 bases lying between them. Per germline, CDR1 SGDLS and CDR2 YYNGEE. This CDR3 has 18 residues.

This chain joins TRBV7-8 and TRBJ2-2; 7 positions agree with TRBD2. The CDR3 has 15 residues. Germline CDR1 reads SGHVS; CDR2 reads FQNEAQ. Trimming at V came to 5 bases and at J to 0 bases, leaving 3 bases not matched to a gene. CDR3 sequence (DNA): TGTGCCAGCAGCAGCGGGACGGCGAACACCGGGGAGCTGTTTTTT. This sequence encodes CASSSGTANTGELFF.

The chain is built from TRBV7-3 and TRBJ2-7; D is unclear. The length of the CDR3 is 12 residues. V dropped 5 bases and J dropped 4 bases, with 9 bases sitting between them. The germline gives CDR1 SGHTA, CDR2 FQGTGA. CDR3: CASSLALYEQYF. As DNA, the CDR3 is TGTGCCAGCAGCCTCGCTCTGTACGAGCAGTACTTC. Complete variable domain (other parts from reference TRBV7-3 and TRBJ2-7): GAGVSQTPSNKVTEKGKYVELRCDPISGHTALYWYRQSLGQGPEFLIYFQGTGAADDSGLPNDRFFAVRPEGSVSTLKIQRTERGDSAVYLCASSLALYEQYFGPGTRLTVT.